The clone carrying this T cell receptor beta chain has just one count. The sample comes from a study of T cell changes during pregnancy in multiple sclerosis. CDR3 size: 15 residues. CDR1 LGHNA and CDR2 YNFKEQ come from the germline V gene. Germline trimming cut 1 base from V and 0 bases from J; bases unmatched to any gene: 0. Sequenced by immunoSEQ multiplex PCR; TCRdb stores in-frame clones only, minus some. The sample contains more than 75,000 clones, 80% to 95% of which appear only once. The sample consisted of peripheral blood, taken in the first trimester of pregnancy. The sequence was obtained from a female donor with multiple sclerosis, enrolled in a pregnancy study. The chain uses TRBV4-2 and TRBJ2-7, with 10 bases aligning to TRBD2. The CDR3 nucleotides are TGTGCCAGCAGCCAAGGACTAGCGGGCTCCTACGAGCAGTACTTC. This codes for CASSQGLAGSYEQYF.